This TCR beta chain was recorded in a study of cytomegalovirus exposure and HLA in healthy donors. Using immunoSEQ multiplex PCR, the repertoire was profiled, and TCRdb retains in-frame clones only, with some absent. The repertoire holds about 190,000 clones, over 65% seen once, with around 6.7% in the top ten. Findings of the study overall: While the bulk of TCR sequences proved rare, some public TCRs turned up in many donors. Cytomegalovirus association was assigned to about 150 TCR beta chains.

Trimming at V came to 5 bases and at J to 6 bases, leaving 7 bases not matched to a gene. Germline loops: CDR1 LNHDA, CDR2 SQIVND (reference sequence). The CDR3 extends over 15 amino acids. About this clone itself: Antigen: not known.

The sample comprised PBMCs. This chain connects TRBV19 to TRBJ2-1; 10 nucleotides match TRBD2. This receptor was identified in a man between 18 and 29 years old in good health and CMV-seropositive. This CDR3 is CASSLPGLAPNEQFF. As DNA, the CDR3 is TGTGCCAGTAGTCTCCCGGGACTAGCGCCCAATGAGCAGTTCTTC. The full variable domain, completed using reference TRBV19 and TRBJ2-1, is DGGITQSPKYLFRKEGQNVTLSCEQNLNHDAMYWYRQDPGQGLRLIYYSQIVNDFQKGDIAEGYSVSREKKESFPLTVTSAQKNPTAFYLCASSLPGLAPNEQFFGPGTRLTVL.